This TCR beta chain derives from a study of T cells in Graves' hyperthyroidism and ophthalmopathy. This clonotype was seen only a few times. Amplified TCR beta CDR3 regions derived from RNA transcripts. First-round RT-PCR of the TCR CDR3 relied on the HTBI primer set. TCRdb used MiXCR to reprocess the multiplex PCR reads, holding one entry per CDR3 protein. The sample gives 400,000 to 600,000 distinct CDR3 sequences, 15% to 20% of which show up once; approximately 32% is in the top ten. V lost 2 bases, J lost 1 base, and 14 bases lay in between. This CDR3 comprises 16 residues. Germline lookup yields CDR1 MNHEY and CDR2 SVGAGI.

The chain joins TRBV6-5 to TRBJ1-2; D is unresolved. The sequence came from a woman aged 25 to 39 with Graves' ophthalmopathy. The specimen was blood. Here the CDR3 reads CASSYGETGGNYGYTF. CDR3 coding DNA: TGTGCCAGCAGTTACGGAGAGACGGGAGGTAACTATGGCTACACCTTC.